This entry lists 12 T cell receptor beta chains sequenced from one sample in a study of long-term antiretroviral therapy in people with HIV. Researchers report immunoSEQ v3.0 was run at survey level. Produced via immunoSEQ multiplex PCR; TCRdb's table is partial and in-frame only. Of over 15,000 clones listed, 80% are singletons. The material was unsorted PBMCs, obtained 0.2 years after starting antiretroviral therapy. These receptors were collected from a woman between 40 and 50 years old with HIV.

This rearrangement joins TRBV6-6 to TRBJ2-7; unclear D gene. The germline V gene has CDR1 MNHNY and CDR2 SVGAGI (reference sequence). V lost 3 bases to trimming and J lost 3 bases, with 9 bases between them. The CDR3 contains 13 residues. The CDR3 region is CASSYLLSYEQYF. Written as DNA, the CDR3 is TGTGCCAGCAGTTATCTCCTAAGCTACGAGCAGTACTTC.

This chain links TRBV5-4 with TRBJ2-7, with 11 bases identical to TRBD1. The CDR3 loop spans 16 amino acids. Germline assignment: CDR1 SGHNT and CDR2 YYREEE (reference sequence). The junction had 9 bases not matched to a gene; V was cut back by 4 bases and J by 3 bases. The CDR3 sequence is CASSSAGTGGSYEQYF. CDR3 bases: TGTGCCAGCAGCAGTGCCGGGACAGGGGGTAGCTACGAGCAGTACTTC.

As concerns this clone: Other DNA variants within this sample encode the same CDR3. The CDR3 DNA is TGCGCCAGCAGCTTAACGGGGAACACTGAAGCTTTCTTT. It translates to CASSLTGNTEAFF. This chain connects TRBV5-1 to TRBJ1-1; D gene uncertain. V dropped 2 bases and J dropped 1 base, with 6 bases sitting between them. The CDR3 spans 13 residues. Germline CDR1 reads SGHRS; CDR2 reads YFSETQ.

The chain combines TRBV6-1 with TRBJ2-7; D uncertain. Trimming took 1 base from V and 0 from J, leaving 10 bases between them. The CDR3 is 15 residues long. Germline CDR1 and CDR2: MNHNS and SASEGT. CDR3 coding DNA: TGTGCCAGCAGTGAAGGCCGATCCCCCTCCTACGAGCAGTACTTC. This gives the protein CASSEGRSPSYEQYF.

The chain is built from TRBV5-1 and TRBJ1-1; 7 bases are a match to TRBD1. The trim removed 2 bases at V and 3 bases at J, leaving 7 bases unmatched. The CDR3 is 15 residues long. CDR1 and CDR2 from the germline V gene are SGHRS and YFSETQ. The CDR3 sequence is CASSFYRGGDTEAFF. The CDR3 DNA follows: TGCGCCAGCAGCTTTTACAGGGGTGGCGACACTGAAGCTTTCTTT. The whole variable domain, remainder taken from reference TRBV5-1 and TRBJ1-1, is KAGVTQTPRYLIKTRGQQVTLSCSPISGHRSVSWYQQTPGQGLQFLFEYFSETQRNKGNFPGRFSGRQFSNSRSEMNVSTLELGDSALYLCASSFYRGGDTEAFFGQGTRLTVV.

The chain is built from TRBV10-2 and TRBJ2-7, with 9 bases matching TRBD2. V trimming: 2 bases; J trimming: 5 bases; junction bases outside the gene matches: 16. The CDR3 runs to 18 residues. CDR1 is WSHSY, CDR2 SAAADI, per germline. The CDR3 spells CASSENGLAGSSTNEQYF. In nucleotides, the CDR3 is TGCGCCAGCAGTGAGAATGGGCTAGCGGGAAGTTCAACCAACGAGCAGTACTTC.

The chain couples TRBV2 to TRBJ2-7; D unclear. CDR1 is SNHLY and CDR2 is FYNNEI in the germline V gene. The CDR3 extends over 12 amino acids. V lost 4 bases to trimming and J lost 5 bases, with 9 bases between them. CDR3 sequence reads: CASSVLGDEQYF. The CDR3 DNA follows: TGTGCCAGCAGTGTGCTGGGCGACGAGCAGTACTTC.

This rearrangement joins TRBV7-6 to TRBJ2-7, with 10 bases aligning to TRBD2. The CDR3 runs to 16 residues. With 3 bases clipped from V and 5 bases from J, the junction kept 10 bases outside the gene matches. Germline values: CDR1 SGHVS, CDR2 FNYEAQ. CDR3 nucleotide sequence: TGTGCCAGCAGCTTCGGGAGCGGGGGGGTAGGAAACGAGCAGTACTTC. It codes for CASSFGSGGVGNEQYF.

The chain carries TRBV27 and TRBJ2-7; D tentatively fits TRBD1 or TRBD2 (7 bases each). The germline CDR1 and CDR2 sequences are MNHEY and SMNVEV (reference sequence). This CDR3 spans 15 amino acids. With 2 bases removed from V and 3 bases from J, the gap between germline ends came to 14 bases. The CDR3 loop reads CASSLGSGGVYEQYF. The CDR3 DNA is TGTGCCAGCAGTTTAGGCTCAGGGGGGGTCTACGAGCAGTACTTC.

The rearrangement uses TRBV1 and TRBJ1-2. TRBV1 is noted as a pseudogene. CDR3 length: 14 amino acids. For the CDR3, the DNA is TGCACCAGCAGCCACGCCCCCGGCAACTATGGCTACACCTTC. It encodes CTSSHAPGNYGYTF.

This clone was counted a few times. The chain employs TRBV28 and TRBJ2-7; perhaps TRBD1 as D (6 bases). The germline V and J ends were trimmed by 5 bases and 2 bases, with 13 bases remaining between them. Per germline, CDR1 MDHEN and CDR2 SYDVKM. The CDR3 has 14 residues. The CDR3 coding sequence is TGTGCCAGCAGTACAGGGTCCCGTCCCTACGAGCAGTACTTC. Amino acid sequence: CASSTGSRPYEQYF.

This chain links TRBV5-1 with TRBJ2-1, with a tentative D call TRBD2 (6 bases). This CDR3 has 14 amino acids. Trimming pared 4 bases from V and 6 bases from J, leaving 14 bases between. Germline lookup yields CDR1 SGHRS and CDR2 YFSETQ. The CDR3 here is CASSARDLINEQFF. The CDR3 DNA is TGCGCCAGCAGCGCCAGGGACTTAATCAATGAGCAGTTCTTC.